This T cell receptor beta chain was retrieved from a study of response to subunit inactivated influenza vaccine. This clonotype was found many times. Its matching antigen is unknown. TCRdb fed the RT-PCR reads into MiXCR, producing one record per CDR3 protein. The table has about 160,000 distinct CDR3 sequences, roughly 10% seen once. Findings of the study overall: New T cells are recruited in small numbers by each seasonal influenza vaccination, according to the authors' suggestion.

The receptor was isolated from a man aged 45-65 years who received an inactivated influenza vaccine. The sequencing here drew on non-naive T cells sorted from PBMCs, taken roughly 47 days after vaccination.

CDR3 region: CASSADRWNTEAFF. CDR3 coding DNA: TGTGCCAGCAGCGCTGACAGGTGGAACACTGAAGCTTTCTTT. V usage is TRBV5-5 and J usage is TRBJ1-1, with D maybe TRBD1 (6 bases). This CDR3 is built from 14 residues. Germline V gene lookup returns CDR1 SGHKS and CDR2 YYEKEE (reference sequence). V shed 4 bases and J shed 1 base, with 11 bases lying between them.